The rows below give T cell receptor beta chains drawn from one sample of a study of blood T cell repertoires in COVID-19. Sequencing was performed with immunoSEQ multiplex PCR; in TCRdb, only in-frame clones are kept and a portion is missing. The data contain around 330,000 clones, around 88% of them singletons. Sequences were obtained from peripheral blood. Receptor source: a woman younger than 45 with COVID-19, enrolled during active disease. Each CDR3 is given with its conserved first and last residue. Fields, in order: V gene, clone size, D gene, J gene, CDR3 protein, CDR3 DNA. A D gene is named only where the DNA matches it firmly. For some rows the clone size is stated as once, few or many, or as a class when expanded; others skip it.

V gene: TRBV3-1/TRBV3-2; clone size: once; D gene: -; J gene: TRBJ2-2; CDR3 protein: CASSLVGGRTIGELFF; CDR3 DNA: TGTGCCAGCAGCCTGGTGGGGGGACGTACTATCGGGGAGCTGTTTTTT
V gene: TRBV27; clone size: -; D gene: -; J gene: TRBJ2-6; CDR3 protein: CASSSGGSSGANVLTF; CDR3 DNA: TGTGCCAGCAGTTCAGGAGGAAGCTCTGGGGCCAACGTCCTGACTTTC
V gene: TRBV5-6; clone size: -; D gene: TRBD1; J gene: TRBJ2-7; CDR3 protein: CASSSQRTGAYEQYF; CDR3 DNA: TGTGCCAGCAGCTCACAAAGGACAGGGGCCTACGAGCAGTACTTC
V gene: TRBV6-5; clone size: -; D gene: -; J gene: TRBJ1-2; CDR3 protein: CASSYSMGSNYGYTF; CDR3 DNA: TGTGCCAGCAGTTACTCGATGGGCAGTAACTATGGCTACACCTTC
V gene: TRBV2; clone size: -; D gene: TRBD1; J gene: TRBJ1-4; CDR3 protein: CASGRQGGNEKLFF; CDR3 DNA: TGTGCCAGCGGCCGACAGGGTGGTAATGAAAAACTGTTTTTT
V gene: TRBV5-4; clone size: -; D gene: -; J gene: TRBJ1-2; CDR3 protein: CASRRLVGRDGYTF; CDR3 DNA: TGTGCCAGCAGGAGGTTGGTCGGGAGAGATGGCTACACCTTC
V gene: TRBV28; clone size: -; D gene: TRBD1; J gene: TRBJ1-6; CDR3 protein: CASSLFRTGVNSPLHF; CDR3 DNA: TGTGCCAGCAGTTTATTCCGGACAGGGGTTAATTCACCCCTCCACTTT
V gene: TRBV11-2; clone size: -; D gene: -; J gene: TRBJ1-6; CDR3 protein: CASSAQQGRSPLHF; CDR3 DNA: TGTGCCAGCAGCGCACAACAGGGTCGGTCACCCCTCCACTTT
V gene: TRBV28; clone size: -; D gene: -; J gene: TRBJ2-2; CDR3 protein: CASSSYRDMNTGELFF; CDR3 DNA: TGTGCCAGCAGTTCCTACAGGGACATGAACACCGGGGAGCTGTTTTTT
V gene: TRBV27; clone size: -; D gene: -; J gene: TRBJ2-2; CDR3 protein: CASSLLMGQLTGELFF; CDR3 DNA: TGTGCCAGCAGTTTACTTATGGGACAATTAACCGGGGAGCTGTTTTTT
V gene: TRBV4-1; clone size: once; D gene: TRBD1; J gene: TRBJ1-5; CDR3 protein: CASSQGQGAVGNQPQHF; CDR3 DNA: TGCGCCAGCAGCCAAGGACAGGGGGCGGTCGGCAATCAGCCCCAGCATTTT
V gene: TRBV3-1/TRBV3-2; clone size: -; D gene: TRBD1; J gene: TRBJ2-1; CDR3 protein: CASSQVDRGRRNEQFF; CDR3 DNA: TGTGCCAGCAGCCAAGTTGACAGGGGGCGTCGTAATGAGCAGTTCTTC
V gene: TRBV6-5; clone size: -; D gene: -; J gene: TRBJ2-7; CDR3 protein: CASGRGGHEQYF; CDR3 DNA: TGTGCCAGCGGGCGGGGAGGCCACGAGCAGTACTTC
V gene: TRBV6-2/TRBV6-3; clone size: -; D gene: -; J gene: TRBJ2-1; CDR3 protein: CASSYRGGGSYNEQFF; CDR3 DNA: TGTGCCAGCAGTTATCGAGGGGGGGGTTCCTACAATGAGCAGTTCTTC
V gene: TRBV30; clone size: -; D gene: TRBD1; J gene: TRBJ1-2; CDR3 protein: CAWSVPDRGGYTF; CDR3 DNA: TGTGCCTGGAGTGTACCCGACAGGGGTGGCTACACCTTC
V gene: TRBV19; clone size: once; D gene: TRBD1; J gene: TRBJ1-3; CDR3 protein: CASSVLATGGSGNTIYF; CDR3 DNA: TGTGCCAGTAGTGTCCTTGCGACAGGGGGCTCGGGAAACACCATATATTTT
V gene: TRBV19; clone size: -; D gene: TRBD1; J gene: TRBJ1-5; CDR3 protein: CASSPGTGWNQPQHF; CDR3 DNA: TGTGCCAGTAGTCCCGGGACAGGGTGGAATCAGCCCCAGCATTTT
V gene: TRBV13; clone size: -; D gene: TRBD2; J gene: TRBJ2-3; CDR3 protein: CASSSRLAGGQVTDTQYF; CDR3 DNA: TGTGCCAGCAGCTCGCGACTAGCGGGGGGCCAGGTCACAGATACGCAGTATTTT
V gene: TRBV7-8; clone size: -; D gene: TRBD1; J gene: TRBJ2-6; CDR3 protein: CASSNSRDRDNVLTF; CDR3 DNA: TGTGCCAGCAGTAATTCGCGGGACAGGGATAACGTCCTGACTTTC
V gene: TRBV6-2/TRBV6-3; clone size: -; D gene: -; J gene: TRBJ2-5; CDR3 protein: CASSYPPARTQYF; CDR3 DNA: TGTGCCAGCAGTTACCCCCCTGCGAGAACCCAGTACTTC
V gene: TRBV7-9; clone size: -; D gene: -; J gene: TRBJ1-4; CDR3 protein: CASSLVYGEKLFF; CDR3 DNA: TGTGCCAGCAGCTTAGTCTATGGTGAAAAACTGTTTTTT
V gene: TRBV2; clone size: -; D gene: -; J gene: TRBJ2-2; CDR3 protein: CASSEVPINTGELFF; CDR3 DNA: TGTGCCAGCAGTGAAGTTCCTATTAACACCGGGGAGCTGTTTTTT
V gene: TRBV2; clone size: -; D gene: -; J gene: TRBJ1-2; CDR3 protein: CASSEGRASYGYTF; CDR3 DNA: TGTGCCAGCAGTGAAGGCAGGGCCAGCTATGGCTACACCTTC
V gene: TRBV4-1; clone size: -; D gene: TRBD1; J gene: TRBJ1-2; CDR3 protein: CASSQEGGGSYGYTF; CDR3 DNA: TGCGCCAGCAGCCAAGAAGGAGGGGGCAGCTATGGCTACACCTTC
V gene: TRBV19; clone size: -; D gene: TRBD2; J gene: TRBJ2-1; CDR3 protein: CASSPGLDSDEQFF; CDR3 DNA: TGTGCCAGTTCTCCGGGACTAGACTCCGATGAGCAGTTCTTC
V gene: TRBV5-6; clone size: once; D gene: TRBD1; J gene: TRBJ1-1; CDR3 protein: CASSLRDRGNTEAFF; CDR3 DNA: TGTGCCAGCAGCTTAAGGGACAGGGGGAACACTGAAGCTTTCTTT
V gene: TRBV5-1; clone size: -; D gene: TRBD1; J gene: TRBJ1-1; CDR3 protein: CASSLTTGGRKF; CDR3 DNA: TGCGCCAGCAGCTTAACCACAGGGGGCCGGAAATTT
V gene: TRBV6-1; clone size: -; D gene: TRBD2; J gene: TRBJ2-3; CDR3 protein: CASSEMGLTSGSSDTQYF; CDR3 DNA: TGTGCCAGCAGTGAAATGGGACTGACTAGCGGGAGTTCAGATACGCAGTATTTT
V gene: TRBV7-3; clone size: -; D gene: -; J gene: TRBJ2-1; CDR3 protein: CASSHNQNEQFF; CDR3 DNA: TGTGCCAGCAGCCACAACCAGAATGAGCAGTTCTTC
V gene: TRBV18; clone size: -; D gene: TRBD1; J gene: TRBJ1-1; CDR3 protein: CASSPRDSITAEAFF; CDR3 DNA: TGTGCCAGCTCACCACGGGACAGTATTACGGCTGAAGCTTTCTTT
V gene: TRBV5-1; clone size: -; D gene: TRBD2; J gene: TRBJ2-3; CDR3 protein: CASSWRLAGGTDTQYF; CDR3 DNA: TGCGCCAGCAGCTGGAGACTAGCGGGGGGCACAGATACGCAGTATTTT
V gene: TRBV19; clone size: -; D gene: -; J gene: TRBJ1-1; CDR3 protein: CASAPLGGDVNTEAFF; CDR3 DNA: TGTGCCAGTGCTCCCCTTGGGGGGGACGTGAACACTGAAGCTTTCTTT
V gene: TRBV30; clone size: once; D gene: -; J gene: TRBJ1-3; CDR3 protein: CAWSAGISGNTIYF; CDR3 DNA: TGTGCCTGGAGCGCCGGGATCTCTGGAAACACCATATATTTT
V gene: TRBV6-5; clone size: -; D gene: -; J gene: TRBJ1-1; CDR3 protein: CASSRGYGTEAFF; CDR3 DNA: TGTGCCAGCAGCCGGGGGTACGGCACTGAAGCTTTCTTT
V gene: TRBV11-3; clone size: -; D gene: TRBD2; J gene: TRBJ2-5; CDR3 protein: CASSSFLDLAGGPVEETQYF; CDR3 DNA: TGTGCCAGCAGCTCCTTCCTCGACCTAGCGGGGGGGCCAGTTGAGGAGACCCAGTACTTC
V gene: TRBV7-9; clone size: -; D gene: TRBD2; J gene: TRBJ2-3; CDR3 protein: CASSHYGAGGLAADTQYF; CDR3 DNA: TGTGCCAGCAGCCATTATGGGGCGGGTGGGCTAGCGGCAGATACGCAGTATTTT
V gene: TRBV9; clone size: -; D gene: -; J gene: TRBJ1-2; CDR3 protein: CASSGGKDGYTF; CDR3 DNA: TGTGCCAGCAGCGGCGGGAAGGATGGCTACACCTTC
V gene: TRBV5-1; clone size: -; D gene: -; J gene: TRBJ1-6; CDR3 protein: CASSLPGYNSPLHF; CDR3 DNA: TGCGCCAGCAGCTTGCCAGGGTATAATTCACCCCTCCACTTT
V gene: TRBV2; clone size: -; D gene: -; J gene: TRBJ2-3; CDR3 protein: CASRLQGAGNTDTQYF; CDR3 DNA: TGTGCCAGCAGATTACAGGGCGCTGGGAACACAGATACGCAGTATTTT
V gene: TRBV7-8; clone size: -; D gene: -; J gene: TRBJ1-3; CDR3 protein: CASSLVGTASSGNTIYF; CDR3 DNA: TGTGCCAGCAGCTTAGTGGGGACTGCAAGCTCTGGAAACACCATATATTTT
V gene: TRBV18; clone size: -; D gene: TRBD1; J gene: TRBJ1-5; CDR3 protein: CASSRDRGWGQPQHF; CDR3 DNA: TGTGCCAGCTCCCGGGACAGGGGATGGGGACAGCCCCAGCATTTT
V gene: TRBV18; clone size: -; D gene: TRBD1; J gene: TRBJ2-2; CDR3 protein: CASSLRQGPTGELFF; CDR3 DNA: TGTGCCAGCTCCCTCCGACAGGGCCCCACCGGGGAGCTGTTTTTT